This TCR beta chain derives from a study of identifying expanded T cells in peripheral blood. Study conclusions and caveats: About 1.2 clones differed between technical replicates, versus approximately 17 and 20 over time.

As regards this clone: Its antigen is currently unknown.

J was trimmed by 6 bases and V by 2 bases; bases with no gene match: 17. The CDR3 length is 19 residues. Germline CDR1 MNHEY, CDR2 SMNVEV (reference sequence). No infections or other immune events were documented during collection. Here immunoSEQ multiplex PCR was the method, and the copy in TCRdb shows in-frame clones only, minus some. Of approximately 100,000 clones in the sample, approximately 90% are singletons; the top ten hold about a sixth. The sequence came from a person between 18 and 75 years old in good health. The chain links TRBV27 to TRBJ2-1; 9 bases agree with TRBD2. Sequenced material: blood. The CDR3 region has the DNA TGTGCCAGCAGTTTACGCGGGGGCCGAGCGGGGGGCGGACTCAATGAGCAGTTCTTC. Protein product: CASSLRGGRAGGGLNEQFF.